This T cell receptor beta chain was recorded in a study of tumor-infiltrating lymphocytes in primary liver carcinoma. With around 450 ng total RNA as template and a constant-region primer, TCR beta cDNA was made. Slightly modified ARM-PCR with three nested multiplex PCR rounds yielded TCR beta libraries. The two initial PCR rounds, about 9 cycles each, used TRBV1-TRBV30 forward and C-beta reverse primers. Via MiXCR, TCRdb re-called the multiplex PCR reads, giving one row per CDR3 protein. The sample includes about 210,000 distinct CDR3 sequences, 70% to 90% of them seen just once. Overall study results and limits: Present in all five tumor regions were only about 7.5-25% of the top clones.

CDR1 and CDR2 (germline): SGHAT, FQNNGV. The CDR3 totals 14 residues. V lost 5 bases to trimming and J lost 10 bases, with 17 bases between them. This clonotype is a singleton in its sample. Its antigen is not identified. Scientists recovered RNA and DNA together from roughly 21-30 mg of unsorted bulk tissue. Every tumor specimen contained over 85% viable tumor cells. This chain connects TRBV11-2 to TRBJ2-2; TRBD1 might be the D (5 bases). Sequenced input: tumor tissue from primary liver carcinoma. The receptor's source is a man aged 40-49 years with primary liver carcinoma and hepatitis B virus infection. The CDR3 DNA reads TGTGCCAGCAGCACAGACTCTGACAGCGTGGAGCTGTTTTTT. Translation: CASSTDSDSVELFF.